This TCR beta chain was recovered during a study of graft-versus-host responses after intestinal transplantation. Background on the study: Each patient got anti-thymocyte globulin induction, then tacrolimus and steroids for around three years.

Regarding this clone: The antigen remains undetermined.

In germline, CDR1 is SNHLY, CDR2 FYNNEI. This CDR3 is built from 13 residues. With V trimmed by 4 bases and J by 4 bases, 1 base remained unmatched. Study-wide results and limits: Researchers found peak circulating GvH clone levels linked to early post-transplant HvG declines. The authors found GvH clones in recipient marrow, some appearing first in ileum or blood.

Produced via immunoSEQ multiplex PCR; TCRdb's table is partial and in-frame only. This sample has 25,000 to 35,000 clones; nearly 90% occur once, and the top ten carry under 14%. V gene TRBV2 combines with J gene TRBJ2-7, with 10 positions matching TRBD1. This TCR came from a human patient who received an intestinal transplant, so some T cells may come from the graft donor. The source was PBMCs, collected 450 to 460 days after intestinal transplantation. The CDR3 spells CASSGQGAYEQYF. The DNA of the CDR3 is TGTGCCAGCAGTGGACAGGGGGCTTACGAGCAGTACTTC.